The 20 T cell receptor beta chains reported below all come from one sample, sequenced in a study of blood T cells in healthy people across ages (dated by TCRdb to between 2015 and 2017). Receptors were amplified or captured by 5' RACE. Sequencing instrument: Illumina HiSeq 2500. A second PCR of about 6 to 12 cycles was run with a J-beta primer mix and a sample-barcoded 5' primer. The public reads were run again by TCRdb, first through fastp at Q25 and then through MiXCR, and only productive beta chains were kept. Rows are combined by CDR3 protein, so each entry shows the most common genes and DNA. The sample includes 1.5 million to 2 million distinct CDR3 sequences, with roughly 27% observed a single time. The ten largest account for roughly 8% of the sample. Sequenced: blood. The source is a woman aged 25 to 39 in good health.

This chain connects TRBV7-2 to TRBJ2-5; the D gene could be TRBD1 or TRBD2 (5 bases each). Trimming stripped 5 bases from V and 4 bases from J, with 14 bases between. The CDR3 length is 14 residues. Germline CDR1 is SGHTA and CDR2 is FQGNSA. The CDR3 region is CASSPGTAPETQYF. CDR3 sequence (DNA): TGTGCCAGCAGCCCCGGGACGGCCCCAGAGACCCAGTACTTC.

This clonotype was counted a few times. This chain joins TRBV11-2 and TRBJ2-7; possibly TRBD1 for D (6 bases). The CDR3 spans 12 residues. V was clipped by 7 bases and J by 6 bases, with 13 bases between them. Looked up from germline, CDR1 is SGHAT and CDR2 is FQNNGV. The CDR3 spells CASNRGGFEQYF. CDR3 nucleotide sequence: TGTGCCAGCAACCGAGGGGGTTTCGAGCAGTACTTC.

The chain couples TRBV7-3 to TRBJ2-6; 8 nucleotides agree with TRBD2. CDR1 SGHTA and CDR2 FQGTGA come from the germline V gene. Trimming removed 3 bases from V and 0 bases from J; junction bases left unmatched: 7. The CDR3 has 18 amino acids. In DNA, the CDR3 is TGTGCCAGCAGCTTGGGTGGGGGACTAGTCTCTGGGGCCAACGTCCTGACTTTC. This translates into CASSLGGGLVSGANVLTF.

This clonotype was seen a handful of times. The V call is TRBV5-6, the J call TRBJ1-6; D not resolved. V shed 6 bases and J shed 5 bases, with 9 bases lying between them. Germline lookup yields CDR1 SGHDT and CDR2 YYEEEE. The CDR3 consists of 13 residues. CDR3 nucleotides: TGTGCCAGCACGTGGCAGGATAATTCACCCCTCCACTTT. Translated: CASTWQDNSPLHF.

Ten or more counts support this clonotype. J is TRBJ2-7 and V is TRBV11-2; D remains unclear. CDR3 size: 14 residues. The V end was cut by 0 bases, the J end by 1 base, with 7 bases between. Germline loops: CDR1 SGHAT, CDR2 FQNNGV. CDR3 DNA: TGTGCCAGCAGCTTAGAAGTCAGATCCTACGAGCAGTACTTC. Its translation is CASSLEVRSYEQYF.

This chain connects TRBV6-6 to TRBJ1-6, with TRBD1 matching 8 bases. Germline CDR1 MNHNY, CDR2 SVGAGI (reference sequence). This CDR3 has 16 residues. V lost 2 bases and J lost 10; bases outside the gene matches: 10. The CDR3 region is CASSYGVSRGRSPLHF. The CDR3 region has the DNA TGTGCCAGCAGTTACGGTGTCTCCAGGGGGCGATCACCCCTCCACTTT.

V is TRBV10-3 and J is TRBJ1-5; a possible D gene is TRBD1 (6 bases). The CDR3 extends over 18 amino acids. Germline CDR1 and CDR2: ENHRY and SYGVKD. Trimming left V 5 bases short and J 5 bases short, with 25 bases between. The CDR3 protein is CAISSTVPLDRKHQPQHF. CDR3 in DNA: TGTGCCATCAGTTCAACAGTCCCCTTGGACAGAAAGCATCAGCCCCAGCATTTT.

The V gene is TRBV6-4, the J gene TRBJ1-5; D is undetermined. This CDR3 has 15 amino acids. Trimming shortened V by 10 bases and J by 4 bases, and 20 bases separated the two germline ends. Germline loops: CDR1 MRHNA, CDR2 SNTAGT. The CDR3 sequence: CATLRCNRLNQPQHF. The CDR3 coding sequence is TGTGCCACCCTGCGTTGCAACCGCTTAAATCAGCCCCAGCATTTT.

The rearrangement links TRBV2 to TRBJ2-4, with 11 bases fitting TRBD2. The end of the DNA aligns better with TRBJ2-7, so the J call may be wrong. This CDR3 has 14 amino acids. CDR1 and CDR2 (germline): SNHLY, FYNNEI. CDR3 DNA sequence: TGTGCCAGCACCCCGGGACTAGCGGTTTACGAGCAGTACTTC. It specifies CASTPGLAVYEQYF.

This chain connects TRBV14 to TRBJ2-1; D may be TRBD1 or TRBD2 (6 bases each). The CDR3 totals 17 residues. V lost 4 bases to trimming and J lost 1 base, with 17 bases between them. Germline assignment: CDR1 SGHDN and CDR2 FVKESK. CDR3 in amino acids: CASSPRGGTQSYNEQFF. The CDR3 DNA follows: TGTGCCAGCAGCCCCAGGGGCGGGACGCAATCCTACAATGAGCAGTTCTTC.

This clonotype was seen a few times. The CDR3 reads CASSEEKALGYIQYF. Written as DNA, the CDR3 is TGTGCCAGCAGTGAAGAGAAAGCTCTCGGATACATTCAGTACTTC. This rearrangement joins TRBV6-1 to TRBJ2-4; D unresolved. Germline CDR1 reads MNHNS; CDR2 reads SASEGT. V was clipped by 1 base and J by 8 bases, with 15 bases between them. The CDR3 has 15 amino acids.

A single count supports this clonotype. The genes are TRBV24-1 and TRBJ2-1; D remains unclear. This CDR3 contains 13 residues. V was pared by 3 bases and J by 12 bases, with 14 bases between. Germline assignment: CDR1 KGHDR and CDR2 SFDVKD. This CDR3 is CATSDPQDGMQFF. DNA of the CDR3: TGTGCCACCAGTGATCCCCAAGACGGCATGCAGTTCTTC.

The chain uses TRBV7-2 and TRBJ1-1, with 7 positions matching TRBD1. In germline, CDR1 is SGHTA, CDR2 FQGNSA. J lost 4 bases, V lost 4 bases, and 3 bases had no gene match. The CDR3 runs 13 residues. The CDR3 is CASSSGQSTEAFF. CDR3 in DNA: TGTGCCAGCAGCTCGGGACAGAGCACTGAAGCTTTCTTT.

In its sample, this clonotype was seen many times. The V call is TRBV5-1, the J call TRBJ2-5; perhaps TRBD2 as D (6 bases). Germline CDR1 SGHRS, CDR2 YFSETQ. The CDR3 totals 14 residues. V lost 0 bases, J lost 2 bases, and 8 bases lay in between. CDR3 protein: CASSLDGGQETQYF. As DNA, the CDR3 is TGCGCCAGCAGCTTGGACGGGGGTCAAGAGACCCAGTACTTC.

This clonotype was counted a few times. The genes are TRBV18 and TRBJ2-7; 10 bases match TRBD2. Per the germline V gene, CDR1 is KGHSH and CDR2 is LQKENI. The V gene end was trimmed by 6 bases and the J gene end by 3 bases; junction bases not matched to a gene: 5. The CDR3 length is 14 residues. The chain's CDR3 is CASSRGTSVYEQYF. DNA for the CDR3: TGTGCCAGCTCCCGGGGGACTAGCGTCTACGAGCAGTACTTC. The full variable domain, its missing parts supplied by reference TRBV18 and TRBJ2-7, is NAGVMQNPRHLVRRRGQEARLRCSPMKGHSHVYWYRQLPEEGLKFMVYLQKENIIDESGMPKERFSAEFPKEGPSILRIQQVVRGDSAAYFCASSRGTSVYEQYFGPGTRLTVT.

This clonotype turned up a few times. The rearrangement uses TRBV7-9 and TRBJ2-7; D unresolved. V was pared by 3 bases and J by 3 bases, with 12 bases between. The CDR3 runs 14 residues. Per the germline V gene, CDR1 is SEHNR and CDR2 is FQNEAQ (reference sequence). The CDR3 is CASSFPPFSYEQYF. CDR3 DNA sequence: TGTGCCAGCAGCTTCCCCCCCTTTAGCTACGAGCAGTACTTC. Supplemented by reference TRBV7-9 and TRBJ2-7, the full variable domain reads DTGVSQNPRHKITKRGQNVTFRCDPISEHNRLYWYRQTLGQGPEFLTYFQNEAQLEKSRLLSDRFSAERPKGSFSTLEIQRTEQGDSAMYLCASSFPPFSYEQYFGPGTRLTVT.

A few counts support this clonotype. The chain links TRBV28 to TRBJ2-7; D unresolved. This CDR3 has 14 residues. Germline V gene sequence: CDR1 MDHEN, CDR2 SYDVKM. The germline V and J ends were trimmed by 6 bases and 3 bases, with 15 bases remaining between them. The CDR3 spells CASSPVVAIYEQYF. In DNA, the CDR3 is TGTGCCAGCAGCCCCGTCGTGGCTATCTACGAGCAGTACTTC.

This clonotype has just a few counts. J is TRBJ1-1 and V is TRBV4-2; D unclear. V lost 4 bases to trimming and J lost 1 base, with 13 bases between them. CDR3 length equals 15 residues. Germline CDR1 reads LGHNA; CDR2 reads YNFKEQ. The CDR3 coding sequence is TGTGCCAGCAGCCCGTCGGATCGACAGAACACTGAAGCTTTCTTT. Translating gives CASSPSDRQNTEAFF.

This rearrangement joins TRBV7-3 to TRBJ2-1, with TRBD2 matching over 11 bases. Germline V gives CDR1 SGHTA, CDR2 FQGTGA. The CDR3 runs 15 residues. Trimming at V came to 1 base and at J to 7 bases, leaving 3 bases not matched to a gene. For the CDR3, the DNA is TGTGCCAGCAGCTTAATAGCGGGGGGGGCGAATGAGCAGTTCTTC. It translates to CASSLIAGGANEQFF.

To note about this clonotype: This may be a read error: a much more frequent sequence differs by one nucleotide. J is TRBJ1-5 and V is TRBV15; no clear D. Per germline, CDR1 LNHNV and CDR2 YYDKDF (reference sequence). The CDR3 has 14 residues. This CDR3 is CATSRSREALTWYF. CDR3 DNA sequence: TGTGCCACCAGCAGATCTCGGGAGGCCCTTACATGGTATTTT.